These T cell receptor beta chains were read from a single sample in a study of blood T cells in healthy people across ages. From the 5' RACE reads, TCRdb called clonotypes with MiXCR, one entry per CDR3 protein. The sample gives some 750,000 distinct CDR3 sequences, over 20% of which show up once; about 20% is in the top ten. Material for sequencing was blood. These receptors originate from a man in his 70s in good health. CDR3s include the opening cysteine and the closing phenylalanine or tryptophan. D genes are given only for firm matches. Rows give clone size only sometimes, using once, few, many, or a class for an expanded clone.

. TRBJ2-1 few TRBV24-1 CATSELSDGGNEQFF TGTGCCACCAGTGAGCTCTCGGATGGGGGCAATGAGCAGTTCTTC
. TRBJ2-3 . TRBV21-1 CASSFPSAGGSFTDTQYF TGTGCCAGCAGCTTCCCCTCGGCCGGGGGCTCCTTCACAGATACGCAGTATTTT
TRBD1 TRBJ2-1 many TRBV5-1 CASSIEGAYEQFF TGCGCCAGCAGCATCGAGGGGGCGTATGAGCAGTTCTTC
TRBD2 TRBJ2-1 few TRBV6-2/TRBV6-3 CASSSRLAGSNEQFF TGTGCCAGCAGCTCCCGGCTAGCGGGAAGCAATGAGCAGTTCTTC
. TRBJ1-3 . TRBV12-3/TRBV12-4 CASSLVLRGNTIYF TGTGCCAGCAGTTTGGTACTGCGGGGAAACACCATATATTTT
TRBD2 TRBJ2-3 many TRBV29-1 CSAGTSGADTQYF TGCAGCGCAGGGACTAGCGGAGCTGATACGCAGTATTTT
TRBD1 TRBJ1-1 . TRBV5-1 CASSITGGSGTEAFF TGCGCCAGCAGCATAACAGGGGGTTCTGGCACTGAAGCTTTCTTT
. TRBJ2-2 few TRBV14 CASSLQGAGELFF TGTGCCAGCAGCCTACAGGGTGCCGGGGAGCTGTTTTTT
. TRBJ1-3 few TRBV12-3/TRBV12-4 CASTEGVSGNTIYF TGTGCCAGCACGGAGGGAGTCTCTGGAAACACCATATATTTT
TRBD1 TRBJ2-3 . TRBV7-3 CARTGLLGADTQYF TGTGCTAGGACAGGGTTGTTAGGCGCAGATACGCAGTATTTT
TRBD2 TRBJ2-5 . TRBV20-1 CSAQYATSEGTQYF TGCAGTGCTCAGTACGCGACTAGCGAAGGGACCCAGTACTTC
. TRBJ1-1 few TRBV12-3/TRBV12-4 CASSLKQGGVAFF TGTGCCAGCAGTTTAAAACAGGGAGGTGTAGCTTTCTTT
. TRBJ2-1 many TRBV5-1 CASSLEGAGVYNEQFF TGCGCCAGCAGCTTGGAGGGGGCGGGAGTCTACAATGAGCAGTTCTTC
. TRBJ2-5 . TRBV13 CASSLVSEGESGETQYF TGTGCCAGCAGCTTAGTCTCTGAGGGAGAATCGGGAGAGACCCAGTACTTC
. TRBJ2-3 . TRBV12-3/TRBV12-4 CASSTRRRASTDTQYF TGTGCCAGCAGTACTCGACGCAGGGCGAGCACAGATACGCAGTATTTT
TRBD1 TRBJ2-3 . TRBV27 CASSFGTGAGTQYF TGTGCCAGCAGTTTTGGGACAGGGGCAGGTACGCAGTATTTT
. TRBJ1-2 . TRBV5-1 CASSLGQDEANYGYTF TGCGCCAGCAGCTTGGGGCAGGATGAAGCTAACTATGGCTACACCTTC
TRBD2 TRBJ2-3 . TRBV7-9 CASSQTTSPTQYF TGTGCCAGCAGCCAAACGACTAGCCCGACGCAGTATTTT
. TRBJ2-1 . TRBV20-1 CSARDLQGINNEQFF TGCAGTGCTAGAGATCTGCAGGGGATAAACAATGAGCAGTTCTTC
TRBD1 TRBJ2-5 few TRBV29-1 CSVGTGPETQYF TGCAGCGTCGGGACAGGCCCAGAGACCCAGTACTTC
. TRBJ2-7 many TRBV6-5 CASKGPRSYEQYF TGTGCCAGCAAGGGGCCCCGCTCCTACGAGCAGTACTTC
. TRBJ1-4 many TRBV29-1 CSAWRATNEKLFF TGCAGCGCATGGCGGGCGACTAATGAAAAACTGTTTTTT
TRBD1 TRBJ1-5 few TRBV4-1 CASSQDFSRGHQPQHF TGCGCCAGCAGCCAAGATTTCAGCAGGGGGCATCAGCCCCAACATTTT
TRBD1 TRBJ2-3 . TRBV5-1 CASSLSTRTGGSDTQYF TGCGCCAGCAGCTTGTCAACCAGGACAGGGGGTTCAGATACGCAGTATTTT
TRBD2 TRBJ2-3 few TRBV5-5 CASSFGKLAGGADTQYF TGTGCCAGCAGCTTCGGAAAACTAGCGGGGGGGGCAGATACGCAGTATTTT
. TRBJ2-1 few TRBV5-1 CASSLEGLSPSSYNEQFF TGCGCCAGCAGCTTGGAGGGTTTATCTCCCAGCTCCTACAATGAGCAGTTCTTC
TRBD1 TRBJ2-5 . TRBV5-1 CASRRGQGAWNLGETQYF TGCGCCAGCAGGCGAGGACAGGGGGCGTGGAATTTAGGAGAGACCCAGTACTTC
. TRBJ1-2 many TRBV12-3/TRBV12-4 CASSLSHPNYGYTF TGTGCCAGCAGTTTGAGTCATCCTAACTATGGCTACACCTTC
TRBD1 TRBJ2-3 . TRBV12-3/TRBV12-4 CASSSQGAWAVRGDTQYF TGTGCCAGCAGTTCCCAGGGGGCGTGGGCGGTGAGGGGAGATACGCAGTATTTT
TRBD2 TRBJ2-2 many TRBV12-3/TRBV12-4 CASSRRTSANTGELFF TGTGCCAGCAGCCGAAGGACTAGCGCAAACACCGGGGAGCTGTTTTTT
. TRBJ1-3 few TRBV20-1 CSASPSVWGEGNTIYF TGCAGTGCTAGTCCTTCCGTATGGGGAGAGGGAAACACCATATATTTT
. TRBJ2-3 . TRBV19 CASSSRQTLSTDTQYF TGTGCCAGTAGTAGCAGACAGACCCTTAGCACAGATACGCAGTATTTT
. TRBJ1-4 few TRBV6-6 CASSWAGTEKLFF TGTGCCAGCAGTTGGGCCGGGACGGAAAAACTGTTTTTT